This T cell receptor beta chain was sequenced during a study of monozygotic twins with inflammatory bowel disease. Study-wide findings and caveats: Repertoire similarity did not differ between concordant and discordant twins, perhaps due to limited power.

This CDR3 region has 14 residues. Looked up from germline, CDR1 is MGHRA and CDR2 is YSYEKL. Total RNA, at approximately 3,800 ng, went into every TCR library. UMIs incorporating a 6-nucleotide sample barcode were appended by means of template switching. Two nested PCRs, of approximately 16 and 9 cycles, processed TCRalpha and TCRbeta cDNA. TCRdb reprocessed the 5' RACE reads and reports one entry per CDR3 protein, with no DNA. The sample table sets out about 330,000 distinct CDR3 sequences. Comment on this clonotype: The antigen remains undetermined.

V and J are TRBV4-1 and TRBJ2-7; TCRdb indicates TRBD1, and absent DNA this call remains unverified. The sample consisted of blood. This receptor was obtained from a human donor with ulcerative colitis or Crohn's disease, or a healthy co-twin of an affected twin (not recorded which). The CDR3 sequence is CASSHMRDTYEQYF.